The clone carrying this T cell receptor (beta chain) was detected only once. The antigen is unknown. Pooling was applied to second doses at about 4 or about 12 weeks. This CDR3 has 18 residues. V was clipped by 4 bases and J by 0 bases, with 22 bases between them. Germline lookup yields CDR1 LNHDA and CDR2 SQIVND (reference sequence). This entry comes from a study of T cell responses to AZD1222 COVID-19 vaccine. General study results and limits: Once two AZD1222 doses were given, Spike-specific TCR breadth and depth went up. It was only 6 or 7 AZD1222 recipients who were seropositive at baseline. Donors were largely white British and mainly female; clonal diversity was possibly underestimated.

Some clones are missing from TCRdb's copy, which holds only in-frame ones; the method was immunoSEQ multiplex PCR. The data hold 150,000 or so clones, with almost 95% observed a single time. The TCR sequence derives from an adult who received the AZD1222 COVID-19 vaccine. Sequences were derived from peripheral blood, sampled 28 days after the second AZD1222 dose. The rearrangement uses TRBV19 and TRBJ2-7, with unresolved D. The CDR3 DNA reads TGTGCCAGTAGTAGGCACCCTTACGAACTCCGAGGCTCCTACGAGCAGTACTTC. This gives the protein CASSRHPYELRGSYEQYF.